Listed below are T cell receptor beta chains from one sample, sequenced in a study of blood T cell repertoires in COVID-19. TCRdb's copy holds only in-frame clones and misses some; the assay was immunoSEQ multiplex PCR. The sample contains approximately 210,000 clones, 84% of which appear only once. Sequenced material: peripheral blood. All receptors derive from a man under 40 with active or convalescent COVID-19. CDR3s leave out the opening cysteine and the closing phenylalanine or tryptophan. The listing skips clone size in some rows; elsewhere it reads once, few, many or a size class.

TRBJ2-1,.,TRBV29-1,SVPGLVNEQF
TRBJ1-5,few,TRBV15,ATSRLMDSRNQPQH
TRBJ1-3,.,TRBV2,ASSIDTGSGNTIY
TRBJ2-2,.,TRBV12-3/TRBV12-4,AILTTGGELF
TRBJ2-5,.,TRBV2,ASSELIGGGFQETQY
TRBJ1-4,few,TRBV15,ATGFYEKLF
TRBJ1-6,.,TRBV6-5,ASSYSSGDNSPLH
TRBJ1-4,.,TRBV28,ASSLAGSPHEKLF
TRBJ1-4,.,TRBV7-9,ASRVDLGNEKLF
TRBJ1-6,.,TRBV30,AWSGGGNSPLH
TRBJ2-7,.,TRBV18,ASSPPGQRVGEQY
TRBJ2-7,.,TRBV11-3,ASSPRSYEQY
TRBJ2-7,.,TRBV24-1,ATSEDSYEQY
TRBJ1-1,.,TRBV7-6,ASSYREGSSEAF
TRBJ2-3,once,TRBV5-4,ASSLRGGLSTDTQY
TRBJ1-1,.,TRBV7-2,ASIPNRGFTEAF
TRBJ2-5,.,TRBV28,ASSPGTGFPRGRETQY
TRBJ1-4,.,TRBV5-1,ASTWGATNEKLF
TRBJ2-1,.,TRBV29-1,SVEGLSGPYNEQF
TRBJ2-2,.,TRBV11-3,ASSFFPGYTGELF
TRBJ2-6,.,TRBV29-1,SVEAGGPLSGANVLT
TRBJ1-6,few,TRBV7-2,ASSFRQVNSPLH
TRBJ2-5,few,TRBV2,ASSYNRDIPQETQY
TRBJ2-1,.,TRBV6-1,ASSEDGIAGYNEQF
TRBJ1-4,once,TRBV19,ASSSLAGRNEKLF
TRBJ2-1,.,TRBV9,ASSDGGAGRLYNEQF
TRBJ2-7,.,TRBV4-1,ASSQRTGGPYEQY
TRBJ1-5,.,TRBV27,ASRLSSRQGSNQPQH
TRBJ1-2,.,TRBV6-5,ASRRQGNYGYT
TRBJ1-1,.,TRBV6-5,ASSPGTGSEAF
TRBJ1-2,.,TRBV28,ASSFYDSPYGYT
TRBJ2-3,.,TRBV4-1,ASSQDFGQGRTDTQY
TRBJ1-1,.,TRBV6-2/TRBV6-3,ASSRTMTGGLITEAF
TRBJ1-2,few,TRBV19,ASNTVGQYYGYT
TRBJ2-7,.,TRBV20-1,SGLVSYEQY
TRBJ2-1,.,TRBV4-3,ASSQDRIEQF
TRBJ1-2,.,TRBV6-5,ASSPTGAAYGYT
TRBJ2-7,few,TRBV7-8,ASSWDRDRTYEQY
TRBJ2-3,.,TRBV24-1,ATGRAGGTDTQY
TRBJ1-1,.,TRBV12-3/TRBV12-4,ASSLTLEAF